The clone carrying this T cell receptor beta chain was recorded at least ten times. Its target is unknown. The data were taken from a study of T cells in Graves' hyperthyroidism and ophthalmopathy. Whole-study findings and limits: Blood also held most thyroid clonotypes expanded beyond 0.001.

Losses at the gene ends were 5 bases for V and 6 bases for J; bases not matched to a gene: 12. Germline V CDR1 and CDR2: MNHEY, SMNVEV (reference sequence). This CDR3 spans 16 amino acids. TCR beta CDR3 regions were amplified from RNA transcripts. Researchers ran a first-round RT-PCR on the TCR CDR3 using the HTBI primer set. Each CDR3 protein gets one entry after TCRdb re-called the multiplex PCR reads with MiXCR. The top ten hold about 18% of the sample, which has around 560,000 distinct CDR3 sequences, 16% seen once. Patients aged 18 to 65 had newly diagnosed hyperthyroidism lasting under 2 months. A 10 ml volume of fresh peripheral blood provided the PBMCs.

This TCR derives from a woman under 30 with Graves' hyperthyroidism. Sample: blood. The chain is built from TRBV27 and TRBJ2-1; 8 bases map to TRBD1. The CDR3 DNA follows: TGTGCCAGCAGTCCCAGACAGGGGAGCGAGAGCAATGAGCAGTTCTTC. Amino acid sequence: CASSPRQGSESNEQFF.